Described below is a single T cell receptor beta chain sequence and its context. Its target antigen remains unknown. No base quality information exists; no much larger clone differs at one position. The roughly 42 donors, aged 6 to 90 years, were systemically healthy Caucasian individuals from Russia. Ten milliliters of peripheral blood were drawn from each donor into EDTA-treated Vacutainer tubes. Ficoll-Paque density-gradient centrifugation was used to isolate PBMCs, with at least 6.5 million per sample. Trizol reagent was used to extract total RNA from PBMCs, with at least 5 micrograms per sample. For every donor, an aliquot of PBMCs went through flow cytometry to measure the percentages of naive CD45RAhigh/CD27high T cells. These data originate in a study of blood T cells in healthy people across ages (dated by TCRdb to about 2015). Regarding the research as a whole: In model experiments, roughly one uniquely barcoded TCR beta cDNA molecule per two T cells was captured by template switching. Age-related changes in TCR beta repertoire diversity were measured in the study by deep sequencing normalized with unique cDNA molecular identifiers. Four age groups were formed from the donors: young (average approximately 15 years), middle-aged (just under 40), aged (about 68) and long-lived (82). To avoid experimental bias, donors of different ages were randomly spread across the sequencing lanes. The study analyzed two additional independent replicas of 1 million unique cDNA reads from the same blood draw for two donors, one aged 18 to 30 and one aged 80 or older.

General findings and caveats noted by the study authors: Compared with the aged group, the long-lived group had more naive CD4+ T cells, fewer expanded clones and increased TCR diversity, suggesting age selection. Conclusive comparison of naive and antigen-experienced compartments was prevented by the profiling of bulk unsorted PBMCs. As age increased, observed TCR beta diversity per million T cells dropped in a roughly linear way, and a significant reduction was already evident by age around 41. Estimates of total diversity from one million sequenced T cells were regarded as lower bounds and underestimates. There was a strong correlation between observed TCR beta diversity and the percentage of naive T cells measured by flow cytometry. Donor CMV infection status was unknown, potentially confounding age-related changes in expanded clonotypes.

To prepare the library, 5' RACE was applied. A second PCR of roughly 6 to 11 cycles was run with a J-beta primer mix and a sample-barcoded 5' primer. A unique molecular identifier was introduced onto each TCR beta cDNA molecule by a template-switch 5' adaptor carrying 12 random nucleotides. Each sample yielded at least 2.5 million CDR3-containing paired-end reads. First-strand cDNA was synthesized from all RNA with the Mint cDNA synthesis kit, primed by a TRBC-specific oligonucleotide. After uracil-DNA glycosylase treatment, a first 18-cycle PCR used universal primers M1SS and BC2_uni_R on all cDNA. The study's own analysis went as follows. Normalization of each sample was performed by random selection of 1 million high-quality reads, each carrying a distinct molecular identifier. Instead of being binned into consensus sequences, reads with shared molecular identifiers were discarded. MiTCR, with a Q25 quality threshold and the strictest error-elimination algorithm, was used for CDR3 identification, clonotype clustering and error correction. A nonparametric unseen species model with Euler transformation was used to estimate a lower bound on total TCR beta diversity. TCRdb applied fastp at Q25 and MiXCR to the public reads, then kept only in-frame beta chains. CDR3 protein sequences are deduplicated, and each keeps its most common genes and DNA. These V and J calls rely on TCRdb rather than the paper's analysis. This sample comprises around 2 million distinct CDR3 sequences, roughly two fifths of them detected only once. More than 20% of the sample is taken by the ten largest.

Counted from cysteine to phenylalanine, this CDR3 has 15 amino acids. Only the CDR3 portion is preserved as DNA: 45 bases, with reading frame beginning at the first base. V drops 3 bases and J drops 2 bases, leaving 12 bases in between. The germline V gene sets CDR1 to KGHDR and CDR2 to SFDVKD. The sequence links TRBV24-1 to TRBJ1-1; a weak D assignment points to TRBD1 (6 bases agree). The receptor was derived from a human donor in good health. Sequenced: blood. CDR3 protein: CATSDTKGGNTEAFF. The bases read TGTGCCACCAGTGATACCAAGGGGGGTAACACTGAAGCTTTCTTT.